This T cell receptor beta chain was sequenced during a study of response to subunit inactivated influenza vaccine. J gave up 3 bases and V 3 bases, and 2 bases lay outside the gene matches. CDR3 length: 14 amino acids. Looked up from germline, CDR1 is KGHSH and CDR2 is LQKENI. This clonotype occurred a few times. Its specificity is unknown. Overall study findings and caveats: Authors proposed each seasonal influenza vaccination draws in few new T cells.

TCRdb ran MiXCR on the RT-PCR reads and lists one entry per CDR3 protein. The data show 200,000 to 300,000 distinct CDR3 sequences, 9.5% to 15% seen once. Sample: non-naive T cells sorted from PBMCs, taken around 14 days before vaccination. V usage is TRBV18 and J usage is TRBJ2-7; 10 nucleotides match TRBD2. This sequence was found in a man aged 50 or older who received an inactivated influenza vaccine. As DNA, the CDR3 is TGTGCCAGCTCACCGGCTAGCGGGAGCTACGAGCAGTACTTC. Its translation: CASSPASGSYEQYF. Full variable domain (remainder filled in from reference TRBV18 and TRBJ2-7): NAGVMQNPRHLVRRRGQEARLRCSPMKGHSHVYWYRQLPEEGLKFMVYLQKENIIDESGMPKERFSAEFPKEGPSILRIQQVVRGDSAAYFCASSPASGSYEQYFGPGTRLTVT.